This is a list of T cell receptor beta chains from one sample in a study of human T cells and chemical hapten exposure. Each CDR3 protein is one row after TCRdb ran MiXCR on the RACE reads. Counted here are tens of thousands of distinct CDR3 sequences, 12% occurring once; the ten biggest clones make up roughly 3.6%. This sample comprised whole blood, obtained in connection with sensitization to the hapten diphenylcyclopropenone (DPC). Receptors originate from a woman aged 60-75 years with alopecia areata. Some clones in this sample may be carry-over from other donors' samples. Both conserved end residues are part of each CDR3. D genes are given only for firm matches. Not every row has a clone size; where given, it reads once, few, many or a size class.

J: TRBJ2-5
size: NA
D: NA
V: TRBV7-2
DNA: TGTGCCAGCAGCTTAGGGGATCGTGTTGGACCTCAAGAGACCCAGTACTTC
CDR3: CASSLGDRVGPQETQYF

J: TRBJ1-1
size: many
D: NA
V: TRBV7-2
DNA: TGTGCCAGCAGTTCCCCCCGTAGGAAGGCTGAAGCTTTCTTT
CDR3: CASSSPRRKAEAFF

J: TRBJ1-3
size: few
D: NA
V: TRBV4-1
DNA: TGCGCCAGCAGCCCCATCGGGGGACGCTCTGGAAACACCATATATTTT
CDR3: CASSPIGGRSGNTIYF

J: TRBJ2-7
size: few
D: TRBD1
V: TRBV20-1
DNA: TGCAGTGCTAGAGTACCGGGACAGGGCTACGAGCAGTACTTC
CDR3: CSARVPGQGYEQYF

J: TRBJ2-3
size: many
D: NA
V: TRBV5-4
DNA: TGTGCCACCAGCTTGGTGGGTGCAGATACGCAGTATTTT
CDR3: CATSLVGADTQYF

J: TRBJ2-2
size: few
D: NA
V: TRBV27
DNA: TGTGCCAGCAGTTCGCCCCGGCAGTACACCGGGGAGCTGTTTTTT
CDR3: CASSSPRQYTGELFF

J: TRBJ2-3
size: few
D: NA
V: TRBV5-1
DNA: TGCGCCAGCAGCTTGGGGGACCACACAGATACGCAGTATTTT
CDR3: CASSLGDHTDTQYF

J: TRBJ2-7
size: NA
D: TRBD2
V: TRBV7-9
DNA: TGTGCCAGCAGCCCATGGACTAGCGGGGGGTTTTACGAGCAGTACTTC
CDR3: CASSPWTSGGFYEQYF

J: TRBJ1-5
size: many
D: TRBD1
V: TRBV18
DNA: TGTGCCAGCTCAGAGTCCGGGACAGCTAATCAGCCCCAGCATTTT
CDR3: CASSESGTANQPQHF

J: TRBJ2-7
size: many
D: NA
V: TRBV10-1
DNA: TGCGCCAGCAGTGAAGCCCAATCGAGCTCCTACGAGCAGTACTTC
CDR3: CASSEAQSSSYEQYF

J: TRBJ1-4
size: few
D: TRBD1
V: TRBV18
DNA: TGTGCCAGCTCACCGCCCAGGGGACAGTCTGATGAAAAACTGTTTTTT
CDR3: CASSPPRGQSDEKLFF

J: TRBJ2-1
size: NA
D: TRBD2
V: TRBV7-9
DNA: TGTGCCAGCAGCTTTTCCGGGACTAGCGGGGGGATTGAGCAGTTCTTC
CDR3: CASSFSGTSGGIEQFF

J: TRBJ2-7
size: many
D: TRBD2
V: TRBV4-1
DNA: TGCGCCAGCAGCCAACTCAGCGGGGGCCCCCTCGAGCAGTACTTC
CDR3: CASSQLSGGPLEQYF

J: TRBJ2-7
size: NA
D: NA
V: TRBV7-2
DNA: TGTGCCTCACTCTATAAGGGCGGGTACGAGCAGTACTTC
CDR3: CASLYKGGYEQYF

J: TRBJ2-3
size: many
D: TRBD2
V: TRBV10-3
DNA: TGTGCCATCAGATCACAAAGCGGGGCAGATACGCAGTATTTT
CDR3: CAIRSQSGADTQYF

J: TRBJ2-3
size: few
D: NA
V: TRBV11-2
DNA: TGTGCCAGCAGCTTATATCCCAACCCAATACTCACAGATACGCAGTATTTT
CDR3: CASSLYPNPILTDTQYF

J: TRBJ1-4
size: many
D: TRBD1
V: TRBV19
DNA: TGTGCCAGTAGTATCACAGTCTTCTTGGACAGGGGACCTGAAAAACTGTTTTTT
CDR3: CASSITVFLDRGPEKLFF

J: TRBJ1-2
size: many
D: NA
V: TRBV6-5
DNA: TGTGCCAGCAGTAATCCCCCGGGGGGGAATGGCTACACCTTC
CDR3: CASSNPPGGNGYTF